This T cell receptor beta chain was identified in a study of CD8 T cells in Susac syndrome (dated by TCRdb to between 2019 and 2020). For context, the study as a whole: Of the Susac syndrome patients who were sequenced, about 6 had clinically active disease and about eight were in clinical remission. At the time of blood withdrawal, Susac syndrome patients were either therapy-naive, taking corticosteroids (with some also receiving IVIg), or on IVIg alone. Whether CD8+ T cell activation and differentiation in Susac syndrome was antigen driven was tested using repertoire sequencing. Study-wide findings and limitations: The TCR sequencing and HLA analysis was acknowledged to have included a relatively small number of individuals. In patients with Susac syndrome, the CD4+ T cell repertoire showed no detectable clonal expansion.

Peripheral blood CD8+ and CD4+ T cells from healthy donors, Susac syndrome patients and multiple sclerosis patients were profiled using high-throughput TCR beta sequencing. Susac syndrome patients met recently defined diagnostic criteria for definite or probable disease. Bulk CD8+ and CD4+ T cells were purified by magnetic negative isolation, whereas CD8+ TEMRA cells were enriched by FACS. Blood was drawn into EDTA tubes, processed within 24 hours, and PBMCs were isolated by density gradient centrifugation. PBMCs destined for TCR sequencing were cryopreserved in liquid nitrogen and later thawed in a 37 °C water bath. The sorted or isolated CD4+, CD8+ and CD8+ TEMRA cells reached a purity of at least 90%. RNA was extracted using the RNeasy kit, and roughly 0.5 to 1 ug of the RNA was reverse transcribed with random hexamers. The immunoSEQ multiplex PCR assay, which covers 54 Vbeta and 13 Jbeta segments, was used to amplify TCR beta CDR3 regions. PCR amplification bias was corrected by using a synthetic template baseline for primer optimization and computational correction. Processing in the source paper ran as follows. Only productive sequences were kept, with reads annotated to V, D and J genes according to IMGT and analyzed in immunoSEQ Analyzer. Clonality was calculated as one minus the Shannon entropy normalized by log2 of the number of productive unique sequences. Public and private clones were assessed among the 100 most prevalent clones of each patient and control. Clones were defined as Susac-specific when absent from the healthy and MS cohorts, from about a thousand published viral clones and from other ImmuneACCESS disease sequences. TCRdb redid the processing of the public reads, applying fastp at Q25 and MiXCR, and retained in-frame beta chains. Merged by CDR3 protein, the rows form single entries marked with the most common genes and DNA. The V and J calls were not made by the authors but by TCRdb's processing. This sample gives about 240,000 distinct CDR3 sequences in total; 90% to 96% of them show up just once. Approximately 0.094% of the sample is in the top ten clones.

As concerns this clonotype: The antigen it binds to is not known. Within one base of it there is no much larger clone, and no base qualities were kept.

The source is a human donor with Susac syndrome. Input material: CD4+ T cells from PBMCs.

The CDR3 loop reads CASSLVQGAGELFF. Read as DNA, the sequence is TGCGCCAGCAGCTTGGTCCAGGGTGCCGGGGAGCTGTTTTTT. This chain joins TRBV5-1 to TRBJ2-2, with TRBD1 as a weak D call on 5 bases. The CDR1 and CDR2 encoded by the germline V gene are SGHRS and YFSETQ. Trimming costs V 0 bases and J 6 bases, and their ends lie 9 bases apart. Inclusive of the bounding cysteine and phenylalanine, the CDR3 is 14 residues long. Only the CDR3 DNA is retained, 42 bases long and in frame from the first base. Extended through the reference TRBV5-1 and TRBJ2-2 proteins, this CDR3 yields the full variable domain: KAGVTQTPRYLIKTRGQQVTLSCSPISGHRSVSWYQQTPGQGLQFLFEYFSETQRNKGNFPGRFSGRQFSNSRSEMNVSTLELGDSALYLCASSLVQGAGELFFGEGSRLTVL.